Shown below are 26 T cell receptor beta chains from a single sample sequenced in a study of cytotoxic CD8 clonotypes in ibrutinib-treated CLL. Clones were sequenced by immunoSEQ multiplex PCR, and TCRdb holds only the in-frame ones, with some missing. Altogether some 140,000 clones are present, 75% to 85% being singletons, with the ten largest covering roughly 13%. Sequencing used PBMCs, obtained after 12 months of ibrutinib treatment. The receptors were sampled from a human donor with chronic lymphocytic leukemia.

The chain carries TRBV5-8 and TRBJ2-3; D remains ambiguous. The CDR3 has 17 amino acids. V gave up 2 bases and J gave up 2 bases, with 18 bases separating them. CDR1 is SGHTS and CDR2 is YDEGEE in the germline V gene. The CDR3 is CASSFGRTQQYTDTQYF. Written as DNA, the CDR3 is TGTGCCAGCAGCTTTGGCAGAACCCAGCAATACACAGATACGCAGTATTTT.

V usage is TRBV7-9 and J usage is TRBJ2-1, with 11 bases that match TRBD2. The CDR3 is 13 amino acids. Germline V gene lookup returns CDR1 SEHNR and CDR2 FQNEAQ (reference sequence). After removal of 7 bases from V and 7 bases from J, the junction contained 3 bases not matched to a gene. CDR3 amino acids: CASKTSGNNEQFF. The CDR3 nucleotides read TGTGCCAGCAAGACTAGCGGGAATAATGAGCAGTTCTTC.

A single count supports this clone. V and J are TRBV19 and TRBJ2-2; 7 bases line up with TRBD1. V shed 5 bases, J shed 7 bases, and the junction held 10 bases outside the gene matches. Germline V lookup: CDR1 LNHDA, CDR2 SQIVND (reference sequence). The CDR3 runs 15 residues. The CDR3 region is CASSDRELLGGELFF. The CDR3 DNA sequence: TGTGCCAGTAGTGACAGGGAGTTGTTGGGCGGGGAGCTGTTTTTT.

V is TRBV28 and J is TRBJ2-2, with a possible D match to TRBD1 (7 bases). Trimming shortened V by 2 bases and J by 3 bases, and 10 bases separated the two germline ends. CDR3 length: 15 amino acids. In germline, CDR1 is MDHEN, CDR2 SYDVKM. The CDR3 region is CASSLAGQHTGELFF. CDR3 in DNA: TGTGCCAGCAGTTTAGCGGGACAGCACACCGGGGAGCTGTTTTTT.

CDR3 amino acids: CASSSPRGPTEAFF. DNA of the CDR3: TGTGCCAGCAGTTCACCCAGGGGGCCCACTGAAGCTTTCTTT. The chain recombines TRBV2 with TRBJ1-1, with 8 bases identical to TRBD1. The CDR3 extends over 14 amino acids. V shed 5 bases and J 4 bases; nucleotides not matched to a gene: 6. From germline, CDR1 is SNHLY and CDR2 FYNNEI. Full variable domain (remainder filled in from reference TRBV2 and TRBJ1-1): EPEVTQTPSHQVTQMGQEVILRCVPISNHLYFYWYRQILGQKVEFLVSFYNNEISEKSEIFDDQFSVERPDGSNFTLKIRSTKLEDSAMYFCASSSPRGPTEAFFGQGTRLTVV.

The V call is TRBV28, the J call TRBJ2-5; D remains ambiguous. CDR1 MDHEN and CDR2 SYDVKM come from the germline V gene. CDR3 length equals 14 residues. Trimming took 6 bases from V and 0 from J, leaving 11 bases between them. The CDR3 nucleotides read TGTGCCAGCAGCTGGTCCGCCAACCAAGAGACCCAGTACTTC. It codes for CASSWSANQETQYF.

In its sample, this clone was seen once. The V gene is TRBV6-5, the J gene TRBJ2-7; tentatively, D is TRBD2 (6 bases). This CDR3 contains 14 residues. V was pared by 4 bases and J by 3 bases, with 13 bases between. CDR1 MNHEY and CDR2 SVGAGI come from the germline V gene. CDR3 sequence (DNA): TGTGCCAGCAGTTCCCCAGGACTAAACTACGAGCAGTACTTC. Residues: CASSSPGLNYEQYF.

Here the CDR3 DNA reads TGTGCCAGTACACACCAAGGCGAGAACACTGAAGCTTTCTTT. Residues: CASTHQGENTEAFF. The chain couples TRBV28 to TRBJ1-1; D call uncertain. The germline V gene has CDR1 MDHEN and CDR2 SYDVKM. Trimming took 9 bases from V and 1 from J, leaving 15 bases between them. This CDR3 region has 14 residues.

V and J are TRBV4-1 and TRBJ2-3; D remains ambiguous. The CDR3 sequence is 12 residues long. With 3 bases removed from V and 4 bases from J, the gap between germline ends came to 5 bases. Germline lookup yields CDR1 MGHRA and CDR2 YSYEKL. CDR3 nucleotides: TGCGCCAGCAGCCACCAGGCAGATACGCAGTATTTT. It specifies CASSHQADTQYF.

The J gene is TRBJ2-1, the V gene TRBV6-5; the match to TRBD2 covers 9 bases. CDR1 and CDR2 from the germline V gene are MNHEY and SVGAGI. This CDR3 comprises 14 residues. With V trimmed by 4 bases and J by 6 bases, 4 bases remained unmatched. The CDR3 protein is CASSSSGIVNEQFF. The CDR3 DNA sequence: TGTGCCAGCAGTTCTAGCGGGATCGTCAATGAGCAGTTCTTC.

The chain combines TRBV6-5 with TRBJ2-7, with D unresolved. V lost 6 bases and J 2 bases, leaving 5 bases between the germline ends. Germline CDR1 is MNHEY and CDR2 is SVGAGI. The CDR3 covers 11 residues. The CDR3, as DNA: TGTGCCAGCAGGCGAGCCTACGAGCAGTACTTC. Translating gives CASRRAYEQYF.

The V and J genes are TRBV7-2 and TRBJ2-2; tentatively, D is TRBD1 or TRBD2 (6 bases each). CDR1 is SGHTA and CDR2 is FQGNSA in the germline V gene. Trimming shortened V by 8 bases and J by 4 bases, and 8 bases separated the two germline ends. The CDR3 covers 12 residues. This CDR3 is CASGGGTGELFF. In nucleotides, the CDR3 is TGTGCCAGCGGAGGGGGCACCGGGGAGCTGTTTTTT.

This rearrangement joins TRBV7-2 to TRBJ1-5; 8 bases map to TRBD1. This CDR3 region has 17 residues. The V gene end was trimmed by 7 bases and the J gene end by 0 bases; junction bases not matched to a gene: 11. Germline lookup yields CDR1 SGHTA and CDR2 FQGNSA. CDR3 residues: CASTPGTGVYSNQPQHF. CDR3 DNA sequence: TGTGCCAGCACCCCCGGGACAGGAGTCTATAGCAATCAGCCCCAGCATTTT.

The J gene is TRBJ2-5, the V gene TRBV2; TRBD1 is a possible D gene (6 bases). CDR1 is SNHLY and CDR2 is FYNNEI in the germline V gene. The V end lost 5 bases, the J end lost 3 bases, and 13 bases lay between the germline ends. This CDR3 spans 14 amino acids. The CDR3 protein is CASSKYRTEETQYF. DNA of the CDR3: TGTGCCAGCAGTAAATACCGGACAGAAGAGACCCAGTACTTC.

The V and J genes are TRBV7-3 and TRBJ2-7, with 10 bases aligning to TRBD1. The CDR3 has 16 amino acids. Germline CDR1 reads SGHTA; CDR2 reads FQGTGA. V lost 4 bases, J lost 1 base, and 7 bases stayed unmatched. The CDR3 sequence is CASSSYRDRGSYEQYF. The CDR3 region has the DNA TGTGCCAGCAGCTCCTATCGGGACAGGGGATCCTACGAGCAGTACTTC.

This sequence joins TRBV4-2 and TRBJ1-1; 10 bases are a match to TRBD1. In germline, CDR1 is LGHNA, CDR2 YNFKEQ. Unmatched junction bases numbered 11, after V lost 1 base and J lost 0 bases. This CDR3 contains 19 residues. The CDR3 region is CASSQGSSGTGDMNTEAFF. CDR3 in DNA: TGTGCCAGCAGCCAAGGCTCCTCCGGGACAGGGGACATGAACACTGAAGCTTTCTTT.

The V call is TRBV7-6, the J call TRBJ1-2; D remains unclear. Germline V lookup: CDR1 SGHVS, CDR2 FNYEAQ. This CDR3 comprises 13 residues. Deletions cut 6 bases from V and 4 bases from J, with 12 bases between. In DNA, the CDR3 is TGTGCCAGCAGTCGTGACATCGGCTATGGCTACACCTTC. It yields the protein CASSRDIGYGYTF.

The rearrangement joins TRBV5-6 to TRBJ2-1; D call uncertain. Germline V CDR1 and CDR2: SGHDT, YYEEEE. V lost 1 base and J 4 bases, leaving 18 bases between the germline ends. The CDR3 runs to 17 residues. The CDR3 protein is CASSLSLRPEGYNEQFF. The CDR3 nucleotides are TGTGCCAGCAGCTTGAGTTTGCGGCCAGAAGGGTACAATGAGCAGTTCTTC.

This rearrangement joins TRBV11-3 to TRBJ2-1; 10 nucleotides align to TRBD2. Germline CDR1 and CDR2: SGHNT and YENEEA. This CDR3 is built from 16 residues. Germline trimming cut 2 bases from V and 6 bases from J; bases unmatched to any gene: 7. CDR3 region: CASSLMGSSGSNEQFF. The CDR3 DNA sequence: TGTGCCAGCAGCTTAATGGGGTCTAGCGGGAGCAATGAGCAGTTCTTC.

The chain employs TRBV7-8 and TRBJ1-2, with 9 nucleotides matching TRBD1. V dropped 1 base and J dropped 2; count of bases not matched to a gene: 8. The CDR3 loop spans 17 amino acids. Germline values: CDR1 SGHVS, CDR2 FQNEAQ. CDR3 in amino acids: CASSLGPGQGPNYGYTF. The CDR3 DNA is TGTGCCAGCAGCTTAGGTCCGGGACAGGGCCCCAACTATGGCTACACCTTC. The full variable domain, rest sourced from reference TRBV7-8 and TRBJ1-2, is GAGVSQSPRYKVAKRGQDVALRCDPISGHVSLFWYQQALGQGPEFLTYFQNEAQLDKSGLPSDRFFAERPEGSVSTLKIQRTQQEDSAVYLCASSLGPGQGPNYGYTFGSGTRLTVV.

V usage is TRBV27 and J usage is TRBJ1-2; no firm D call. CDR3 length: 15 amino acids. Germline-derived CDR1 and CDR2 are MNHEY and SMNVEV (reference sequence). The V gene lost 7 bases and the J gene lost 3 bases, with 18 bases spanning the gap. CDR3 nucleotide sequence: TGTGCCAGCAAAGGAACGGGCCTCGGTGACTATGGCTACACCTTC. Translating it yields CASKGTGLGDYGYTF.

The rearrangement uses TRBV15 and TRBJ2-7; D call uncertain. V was pared by 4 bases and J by 4 bases, with 17 bases between. Germline V gene data show CDR1 as LNHNV and CDR2 as YYDKDF (reference sequence). CDR3 length: 15 amino acids. The CDR3 region has the DNA TGTGCCACCAGCACGTCAGGTGCTCTACGGTACGAGCAGTACTTC. This codes for CATSTSGALRYEQYF.

This chain uses TRBV27 with TRBJ2-1; TRBD2 agrees at 8 bases. Germline V gene data show CDR1 as MNHEY and CDR2 as SMNVEV (reference sequence). The CDR3 is 16 amino acids. With 6 bases clipped from V and 1 base from J, the junction kept 8 bases outside the gene matches. CDR3 sequence: CASRGLALGSYNEQFF. The CDR3 region has the DNA TGTGCCAGCAGAGGACTAGCCCTTGGGTCCTACAATGAGCAGTTCTTC.

The chain recombines TRBV4-2 with TRBJ2-3; D is possibly TRBD2 (6 bases). The CDR3 is 18 residues long. From germline, CDR1 is LGHNA and CDR2 YNFKEQ. Deletions cut 0 bases from V and 0 bases from J, with 16 bases between. CDR3 sequence (DNA): TGTGCCAGCAGCCAAGATTCCGGGGCCGGGAGCAGCACAGATACGCAGTATTTT. Amino acid sequence: CASSQDSGAGSSTDTQYF.

This sequence joins TRBV9 and TRBJ1-1; no firm D call. Germline CDR1 and CDR2: SGDLS and YYNGEE. This CDR3 is built from 14 residues. Trimming removed 0 bases from V and 1 base from J, with 7 bases in between. This chain's CDR3 is CASSVGRRNTEAFF. The CDR3 DNA sequence: TGTGCCAGCAGCGTAGGGCGGAGGAACACTGAAGCTTTCTTT.

V and J are TRBV2 and TRBJ2-5, with 13 nucleotides matching TRBD2. CDR3 length: 15 residues. Germline V gene sequence: CDR1 SNHLY, CDR2 FYNNEI. Germline trimming cut 6 bases from V and 11 bases from J; bases unmatched to any gene: 12. Here the CDR3 DNA reads TGTGCCAGCAGGGCGGGGCCGGGACTAGCGGGATTGCAGTACTTC. As protein: CASRAGPGLAGLQYF.